Below, 25 T cell receptor beta chains from the same sample are listed, as sequenced in a study of shared clonotypes between healthy human individuals. Naive CD8 cells lacked CD45RO, underwent positive selection for CCR7 and left out terminally differentiated effector memory CD45RA+ cells. Sequencing was performed with immunoSEQ multiplex PCR; in TCRdb, only in-frame clones are kept and a portion is missing. The sample yields 2 million to 2.5 million clones, approximately 94% seen once. Sequenced sample: naive CD8+ T cells sorted from blood. All receptors come from a man younger than 35 in good health.

CDR3 DNA sequence: TGCGCCAGCAGCTTGAATAACGGATCTAACTATGGCTACACCTTC. Translation gives CASSLNNGSNYGYTF. The chain joins TRBV5-1 to TRBJ1-2, with no clear D. Per the germline V gene, CDR1 is SGHRS and CDR2 is YFSETQ. Trimming cost V 1 base and J 0 bases, with 10 bases left between them. The CDR3 sequence is 15 residues long.

The chain is built from TRBV5-5 and TRBJ1-1; no clear D gene. The CDR3 is 15 amino acids. Germline V gene lookup returns CDR1 SGHKS and CDR2 YYEKEE (reference sequence). V was clipped by 1 base and J by 2 bases, with 12 bases between them. The DNA for the CDR3 is TGTGCCAGCAGCTTGCTCTCAGACTTCAACACTGAAGCTTTCTTT. Translated, it gives CASSLLSDFNTEAFF.

The chain carries TRBV6-1 and TRBJ1-2; D uncertain. The germline CDR1 and CDR2 sequences are MNHNS and SASEGT. V lost 1 base and J lost 0, with 12 bases in between. The CDR3 runs to 16 residues. In DNA form, the CDR3 reads TGTGCCAGCAGTGAAGGCACTTCAGCTTCTAACTATGGCTACACCTTC. It is translated as CASSEGTSASNYGYTF.

This chain links TRBV2 with TRBJ1-2; D uncertain. The V end was cut by 2 bases, the J end by 0 bases, with 10 bases between. The CDR3 is 15 residues long. Germline values: CDR1 SNHLY, CDR2 FYNNEI. The CDR3 DNA sequence: TGTGCCAGCAGTGAAATGGGCACAACTAACTATGGCTACACCTTC. This sequence encodes CASSEMGTTNYGYTF.

The chain carries TRBV4-3 and TRBJ2-1; TRBD1 matches 9 bases. The V gene's germline CDR1 is LGHNA and CDR2 YSLEER. V lost 3 bases and J lost 2; bases outside the gene matches: 8. The CDR3 runs 17 residues. CDR3 sequence (DNA): TGCGCCAGCAGCCAGTTTTTAGGGACAGGGCCCTACAATGAGCAGTTCTTC. Protein sequence: CASSQFLGTGPYNEQFF.

The V and J genes are TRBV19 and TRBJ2-7, with D perhaps matching TRBD2 (6 bases). The length of the CDR3 is 15 residues. Germline V gene lookup returns CDR1 LNHDA and CDR2 SQIVND (reference sequence). V lost 5 bases, J lost 6 bases, and 20 bases lay in between. The CDR3 here is CASSDSGTTPLEQYF. The CDR3 nucleotides read TGTGCCAGTAGTGATAGCGGTACTACCCCTCTCGAGCAGTACTTC.

This sequence joins TRBV29-1 and TRBJ2-7; tentative D call: TRBD1 (7 bases). The CDR3 covers 15 residues. In germline, CDR1 is SQVTM, CDR2 ANQGSEA. Deletions cut 2 bases from V and 4 bases from J, with 18 bases between. The CDR3 bases are TGCAGCGTTGAATTCTTTGGACAGGAGGGATACGAGCAGTACTTC. It encodes CSVEFFGQEGYEQYF.

This chain uses TRBV19 with TRBJ2-7, with TRBD2 matching 8 bases. The CDR3 has 14 residues. Per germline, CDR1 LNHDA and CDR2 SQIVND (reference sequence). The junction had 10 bases not matched to a gene; V was cut back by 9 bases and J by 3 bases. The CDR3 nucleotides read TGTGCCAGCTCCCTGGCCGGGGGGGACTACGAGCAGTACTTC. This gives the protein CASSLAGGDYEQYF.

The chain links TRBV9 to TRBJ2-3; 11 bases agree with TRBD2. The CDR3 totals 17 residues. CDR1 SGDLS and CDR2 YYNGEE come from the germline V gene. The J segment lost 2 bases and the V segment lost 4 bases, leaving 9 bases of the junction unmatched. The CDR3, as DNA: TGTGCCAGCAGCCCCGAATTTAGCGGGAGGGCCACAGATACGCAGTATTTT. This encodes CASSPEFSGRATDTQYF. The full variable domain, rest sourced from reference TRBV9 and TRBJ2-3, is DSGVTQTPKHLITATGQRVTLRCSPRSGDLSVYWYQQSLDQGLQFLIQYYNGEERAKGNILERFSAQQFPDLHSELNLSSLELGDSALYFCASSPEFSGRATDTQYFGPGTRLTVL.

V usage is TRBV7-9 and J usage is TRBJ1-2, with 9 bases aligning to TRBD1. With V trimmed by 5 bases and J by 3 bases, 16 bases remained unmatched. Germline CDR1 and CDR2: SEHNR and FQNEAQ (reference sequence). This CDR3 is 18 amino acids long. CDR3 bases: TGTGCCAGCAGCACAATGGCCGGGACAGGGAAGGCCGACTATGGCTACACCTTC. Its translation: CASSTMAGTGKADYGYTF.

The chain joins TRBV19 to TRBJ1-5, with a possible D match to TRBD1 (6 bases). V gave up 0 bases and J gave up 2 bases, with 20 bases separating them. The germline gives CDR1 LNHDA, CDR2 SQIVND (reference sequence). The CDR3 totals 19 residues. The CDR3 DNA is TGTGCCAGTAGTATAGATCTATGGGGGCTTCTGGGAGGCAATCAGCCCCAGCATTTT. Protein: CASSIDLWGLLGGNQPQHF. Filled out from reference TRBV19 and TRBJ1-5, the complete variable domain reads DGGITQSPKYLFRKEGQNVTLSCEQNLNHDAMYWYRQDPGQGLRLIYYSQIVNDFQKGDIAEGYSVSREKKESFPLTVTSAQKNPTAFYLCASSIDLWGLLGGNQPQHFGDGTRLSIL.

V is TRBV27 and J is TRBJ1-1, with 9 bases aligning to TRBD1. CDR1 is MNHEY, CDR2 SMNVEV, per germline (reference sequence). V lost 5 bases and J lost 4; bases outside the gene matches: 2. The CDR3 sequence is 13 residues long. The CDR3 spells CASSTGQGTEAFF. CDR3 in DNA: TGTGCCAGCAGTACGGGACAGGGCACTGAAGCTTTCTTT.

This clone was counted a single time. Other DNA sequences in this specimen translate into the identical CDR3. This chain connects TRBV28 to TRBJ2-7; 9 nucleotides align to TRBD2. This CDR3 is built from 14 residues. Germline lookup yields CDR1 MDHEN and CDR2 SYDVKM. V shed 8 bases and J 4 bases; nucleotides not matched to a gene: 9. The chain's CDR3 is CASGLGGGAYEQYF. The CDR3 bases are TGTGCCAGCGGCCTGGGCGGGGGGGCATACGAGCAGTACTTC.

This clone was counted once. The chain links TRBV4-1 to TRBJ1-3; D is unclear. This CDR3 region has 18 residues. Trimming left V 0 bases short and J 1 base short, with 16 bases between. CDR1 is MGHRA and CDR2 is YSYEKL in the germline V gene. CDR3 loop: CASSQDPQDTLSGNTIYF. DNA of the CDR3: TGCGCCAGCAGCCAAGATCCCCAAGACACACTATCTGGAAACACCATATATTTT.

This clone appeared a single time. The rearrangement joins TRBV6-4 to TRBJ2-7, with D unclear. Trimming removed 2 bases at V and 4 bases at J, with 21 bases between. CDR1 is MRHNA and CDR2 is SNTAGT in the germline V gene. The CDR3 is made up of 17 amino acids. CDR3 DNA sequence: TGTGCCAGCAGTGACCAGTCTCCGGAACAGCTAGTTTACGAGCAGTACTTC. Its translation is CASSDQSPEQLVYEQYF.

The V and J genes are TRBV10-3 and TRBJ2-3; TRBD2 agrees at 9 bases. J was trimmed by 2 bases and V by 0 bases; bases with no gene match: 12. Germline CDR1 and CDR2: ENHRY and SYGVKD. The CDR3 spans 19 residues. The CDR3 here is CAISESTLGKRGDTDTQYF. The DNA of the CDR3 is TGTGCCATCAGTGAGTCAACCTTGGGGAAGCGGGGGGACACAGATACGCAGTATTTT.

The V and J genes are TRBV4-3 and TRBJ2-2; D may be TRBD2 (5 bases). V was pared by 1 base and J by 8 bases, with 14 bases between. Germline-derived CDR1 and CDR2 are LGHNA and YSLEER. This CDR3 contains 15 residues. CDR3 sequence: CASSQVGEPWGELFF. In DNA form, the CDR3 reads TGCGCCAGCAGCCAAGTTGGGGAGCCATGGGGGGAGCTGTTTTTT.

This sequence joins TRBV29-1 and TRBJ1-2, with unresolved D. CDR3 length equals 14 residues. Germline-derived CDR1 and CDR2 are SQVTM and ANQGSEA. V was cut by 0 bases and J by 0 bases, with 8 bases left in between. The CDR3 region is CSVEEAEANYGYTF. The CDR3 DNA follows: TGCAGCGTTGAAGAAGCGGAGGCTAACTATGGCTACACCTTC.

The chain employs TRBV7-6 and TRBJ1-2; tentatively, D is TRBD1 (6 bases). Per the germline V gene, CDR1 is SGHVS and CDR2 is FNYEAQ. This CDR3 contains 13 residues. V lost 5 bases to trimming and J lost 3 bases, with 10 bases between them. The CDR3 region has the DNA TGTGCCAGCAGCCAAGGACAGCACTATGGCTACACCTTC. Its protein product is CASSQGQHYGYTF. Variable domain in full (rest from reference TRBV7-6 and TRBJ1-2): GAGVSQSPRYKVTKRGQDVALRCDPISGHVSLYWYRQALGQGPEFLTYFNYEAQQDKSGLPNDRFSAERPEGSISTLTIQRTEQRDSAMYRCASSQGQHYGYTFGSGTRLTVV.

The chain uses TRBV5-1 and TRBJ1-2; 9 bases align to TRBD1. CDR1 is SGHRS and CDR2 is YFSETQ in the germline V gene. This CDR3 contains 13 residues. Trimming took 3 bases from V and 7 from J; bases not matched to a gene: 4. CDR3 DNA sequence: TGCGCCAGCAGCTCGGGACAGGGTGTTGGCTACACCTTC. The encoded protein is CASSSGQGVGYTF.

The chain employs TRBV27 and TRBJ2-1; 7 nucleotides align to TRBD2. CDR1 is MNHEY and CDR2 is SMNVEV in the germline V gene (reference sequence). The CDR3 loop spans 13 amino acids. The ends lost 5 bases at V and 7 bases at J; junction bases unmatched: 5. In DNA, the CDR3 is TGTGCCAGCAGTCGGGGGGTTGGGAATGAGCAGTTCTTC. It encodes CASSRGVGNEQFF.

V is TRBV18 and J is TRBJ2-6; D is perhaps TRBD1 (6 bases). The CDR3 sequence is 15 residues long. Germline V gene data show CDR1 as KGHSH and CDR2 as LQKENI. Deletions cut 5 bases from V and 3 bases from J, with 11 bases between. CDR3 sequence: CASSTTGYGANVLTF. CDR3 DNA sequence: TGTGCCAGCTCAACCACAGGGTATGGGGCCAACGTCCTGACTTTC.

V usage is TRBV7-9 and J usage is TRBJ2-5; perhaps D is TRBD1 or TRBD2 (5 bases each). V was shortened by 0 bases and J by 5 bases, with 13 bases between the two germline ends. The CDR3 sequence is 15 residues long. Germline loops: CDR1 SEHNR, CDR2 FQNEAQ (reference sequence). CDR3 protein: CASSLAGVGIETQYF. The CDR3 bases are TGTGCCAGCAGCTTAGCGGGGGTTGGTATCGAGACCCAGTACTTC.

Only a few counts were recorded for this clone. The same CDR3 also results from other DNA sequences found in this sample. V gene TRBV29-1 combines with J gene TRBJ1-1, with D perhaps matching TRBD1 (5 bases). Per germline, CDR1 SQVTM and CDR2 ANQGSEA. With 6 bases removed from V and 4 bases from J, the gap between germline ends came to 9 bases. The CDR3 is made up of 11 amino acids. The CDR3 nucleotides read TGCAGCGTGGATACAGGCACTGAAGCTTTCTTT. This encodes CSVDTGTEAFF.

As regards this clone: One end of the junction varies from germline; a read error may be responsible. The CDR3 spells CASKWAPNAGELFF. In DNA form, the CDR3 reads TGCGCCAGCAAATGGGCCCCGAACGCCGGGGAGCTGTTTTTT. The chain joins TRBV4-3 to TRBJ2-2; D gene unclear. Germline V CDR1 and CDR2: LGHNA, YSLEER. This CDR3 contains 14 residues.